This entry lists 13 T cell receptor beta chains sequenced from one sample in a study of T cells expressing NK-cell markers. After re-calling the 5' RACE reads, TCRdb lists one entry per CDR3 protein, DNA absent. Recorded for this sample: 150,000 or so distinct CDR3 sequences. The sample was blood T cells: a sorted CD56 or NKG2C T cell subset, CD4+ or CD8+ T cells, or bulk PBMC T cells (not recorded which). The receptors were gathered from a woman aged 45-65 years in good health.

This chain's CDR3 is CASLTGTGQFF. The chain has TRBV2 and TRBJ2-1; TCRdb's D call of TRBD1 is untestable without DNA. Germline CDR1 reads SNHLY; CDR2 reads FYNNEI. The CDR3 length is 11 residues.

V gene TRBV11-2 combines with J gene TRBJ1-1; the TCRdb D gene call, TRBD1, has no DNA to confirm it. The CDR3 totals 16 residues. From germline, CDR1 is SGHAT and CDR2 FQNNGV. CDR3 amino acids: CASSFPGPPGLAEAFF.

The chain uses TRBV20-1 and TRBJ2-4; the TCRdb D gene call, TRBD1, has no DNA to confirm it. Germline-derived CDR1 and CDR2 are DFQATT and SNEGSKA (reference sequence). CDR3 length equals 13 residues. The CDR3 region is CSARRDTENIQYF.

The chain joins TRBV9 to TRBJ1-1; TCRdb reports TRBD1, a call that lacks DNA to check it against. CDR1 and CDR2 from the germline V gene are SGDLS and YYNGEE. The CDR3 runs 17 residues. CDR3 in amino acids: CASSAPSGQGRLTEAFF.

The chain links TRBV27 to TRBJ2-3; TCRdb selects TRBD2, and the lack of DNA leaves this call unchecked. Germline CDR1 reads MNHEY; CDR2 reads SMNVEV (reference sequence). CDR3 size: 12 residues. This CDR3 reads CASSESADTQYF.

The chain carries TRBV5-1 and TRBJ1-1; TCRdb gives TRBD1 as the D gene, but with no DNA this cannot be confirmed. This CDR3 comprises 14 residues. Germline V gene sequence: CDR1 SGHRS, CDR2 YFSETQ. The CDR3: CASSPFTGGTEAFF.

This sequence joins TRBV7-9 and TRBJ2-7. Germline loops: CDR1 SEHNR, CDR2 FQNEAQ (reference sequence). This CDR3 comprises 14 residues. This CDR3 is CASSTPANVYEQYF.

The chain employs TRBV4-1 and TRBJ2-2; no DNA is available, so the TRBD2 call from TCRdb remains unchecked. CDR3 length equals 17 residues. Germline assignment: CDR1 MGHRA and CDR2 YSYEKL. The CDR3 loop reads CASSQVGGLAGSGELFF.

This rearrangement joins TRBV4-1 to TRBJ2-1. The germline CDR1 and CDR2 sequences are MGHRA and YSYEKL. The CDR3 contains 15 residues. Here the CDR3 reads CASSQVNRDYNEQFF.

CDR3 in amino acids: CASSSGETQYF. V is TRBV6-6 and J is TRBJ2-5. CDR3 size: 11 residues. CDR1 MNHNY and CDR2 SVGAGI come from the germline V gene (reference sequence).

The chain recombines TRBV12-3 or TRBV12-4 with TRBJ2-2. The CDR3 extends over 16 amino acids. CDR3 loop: CASSLVDASLTRELFF.

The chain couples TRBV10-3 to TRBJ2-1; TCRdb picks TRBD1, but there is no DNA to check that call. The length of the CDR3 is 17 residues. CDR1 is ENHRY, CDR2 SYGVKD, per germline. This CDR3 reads CAISESIGDINKDEQFF.

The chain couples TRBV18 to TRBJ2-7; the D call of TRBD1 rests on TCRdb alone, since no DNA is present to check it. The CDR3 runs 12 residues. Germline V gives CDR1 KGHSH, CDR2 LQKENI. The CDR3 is CASSPRGDEQYF.